The rows below give T cell receptor beta chains drawn from one sample of a study of beta chain features in type 1 diabetes. Assay used: immunoSEQ multiplex PCR; TCRdb lists only in-frame clones, some missing. The profile covers 300,000 to 450,000 clones, with around 12% appearing a single time and under 0.02% taken by the ten largest. Specimen: naive CD4+ T cells from blood. These receptor sequences come from a man between 18 and 35 years old in good health. Each CDR3 is given with its conserved first and last residue. D genes are given only for firm matches. Clone size appears in some rows only: once, few, many, or a class for an expanded clone.

J gene | clone size | V gene | D gene | CDR3 DNA | CDR3 protein
TRBJ1-5 | NA | TRBV19 | NA | TGTGCCAGTAGTTTCGGGGGACGGAATAGCAATCAGCCCCAGCATTTT | CASSFGGRNSNQPQHF
TRBJ2-2 | few | TRBV4-3 | TRBD1 | TGCGCCAGCAGCCAAGATCCCGCAGGGGGAAGTGTCGGGGAGCTGTTTTTT | CASSQDPAGGSVGELFF
TRBJ1-4 | few | TRBV10-3 | TRBD1 | TGTGCCATCAGTGAGTCAGGGGGCCCTAATGAAAAACTGTTTTTT | CAISESGGPNEKLFF
TRBJ1-2 | NA | TRBV30 | NA | TGTGCCTGGAGTGCGTGGGGCAGGGCCATGCCCCTCGGTGGCTACACCTTC | CAWSAWGRAMPLGGYTF
TRBJ1-2 | NA | TRBV7-9 | NA | TGTGCCAGCAGCCCGCCGGGGGGCCAGGGCTACACCTTC | CASSPPGGQGYTF
TRBJ1-1 | NA | TRBV4-3 | TRBD1 | TGCGCCAGCAGCCAGACAGGGTTGTTCACTGAAGCTTTCTTT | CASSQTGLFTEAFF
TRBJ1-6 | NA | TRBV5-1 | TRBD1 | TGCGCCAGCAGCCGAGGGACAGCTCTGGCCCTCCACTTT | CASSRGTALALHF
TRBJ2-7 | few | TRBV5-1 | TRBD1 | TGCGCCAGCACCTTTGACAGGGGCGAGCAGTACTTC | CASTFDRGEQYF
TRBJ2-1 | NA | TRBV29-1 | TRBD2 | TGCAGCGTTGGGACTAGCGGGAGCCGCAATGAGCAGTTCTTC | CSVGTSGSRNEQFF
TRBJ2-7 | NA | TRBV7-2 | NA | TGTGCCAGCAGCTTAAACGACAGGCCGTGGGACGAGCAGTACTTC | CASSLNDRPWDEQYF
TRBJ1-5 | few | TRBV5-1 | NA | TGCGCCAGCCCACAGGACCGCAATCAGCCCCAGCATTTT | CASPQDRNQPQHF
TRBJ2-3 | NA | TRBV30 | NA | TGTGCCTGGAGTGTACGTAGGGAGGCCTTTTCCACAGATACGCAGTATTTT | CAWSVRREAFSTDTQYF
TRBJ1-2 | NA | TRBV4-1 | NA | TGCGCCAGCAGCCAGGGAGGAGGTGGATCCGGCTATGGCTACACCTTC | CASSQGGGGSGYGYTF
TRBJ2-1 | NA | TRBV7-2 | TRBD1 | TGTGCCAGCAGCGCCCAGGGACAGGGACCCTACAATGAGCAGTTCTTC | CASSAQGQGPYNEQFF
TRBJ1-4 | NA | TRBV4-2 | NA | TGTGCCAGCAGCCGAGGAGAAAGGGGACTCGCAACTAATGAAAAACTGTTTTTT | CASSRGERGLATNEKLFF
TRBJ2-1 | NA | TRBV30 | TRBD1 | TGTGCCTGGTATACCTACGGGACAGGGAAGTACAATGAGCAGTTCTTC | CAWYTYGTGKYNEQFF
TRBJ2-7 | few | TRBV5-1 | NA | TGCGCCAGCAGCTCAATTGGAATCCTGACAGACTACGAGCAGTACTTC | CASSSIGILTDYEQYF
TRBJ2-1 | few | TRBV29-1 | TRBD2 | TGCAGCAGCGGGGGGGCGACTTTGAATGAGCAGTTCTTC | CSSGGATLNEQFF
TRBJ1-4 | NA | TRBV15 | TRBD1 | TGTGCCACTAGCGCCGGGACAGGGCGGCGAAAACTGTTTTTT | CATSAGTGRRKLFF
TRBJ1-1 | NA | TRBV6-1 | TRBD1 | TGTGCGTCAGCGCTTACAGGGGGGACTGAAGCTTTCTTT | CASALTGGTEAFF
TRBJ1-2 | NA | TRBV5-1 | NA | TGCGCCAGCAGCTTGGGCGCTAACTATGGCTACACCTTC | CASSLGANYGYTF
TRBJ1-2 | few | TRBV27 | NA | TGTGCCAGCAGCAAACAGGGTGGGAACTATGGCTACACCTTC | CASSKQGGNYGYTF
TRBJ2-5 | few | TRBV7-2 | TRBD1 | TGTGCCAGCAGCTTAGAGGACAGGGGGGGGGACTTC | CASSLEDRGGDF
TRBJ1-1 | few | TRBV29-1 | NA | TGCAGCGTGCTAGAGAGAGGGGGTGGGACTGAAGCTTTCTTT | CSVLERGGGTEAFF